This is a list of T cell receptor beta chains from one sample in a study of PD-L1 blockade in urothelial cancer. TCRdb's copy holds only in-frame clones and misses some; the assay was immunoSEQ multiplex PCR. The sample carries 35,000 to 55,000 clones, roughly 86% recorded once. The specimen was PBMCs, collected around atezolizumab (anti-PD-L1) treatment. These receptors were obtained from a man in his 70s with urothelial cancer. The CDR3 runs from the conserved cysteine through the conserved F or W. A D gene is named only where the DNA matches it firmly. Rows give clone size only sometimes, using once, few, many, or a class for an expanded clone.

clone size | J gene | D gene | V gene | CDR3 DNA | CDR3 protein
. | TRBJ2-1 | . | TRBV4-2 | TGTGCCAGCAGGGAAGCAGGGGACGGGCATTACAATGAGCAGTTCTTC | CASREAGDGHYNEQFF
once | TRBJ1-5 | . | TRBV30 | TGTGCCTGGAGTGGTTCAGTCGGAGAGCCCCAGCATTTT | CAWSGSVGEPQHF
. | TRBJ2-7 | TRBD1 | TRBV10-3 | TGTGCCATCAGCTTCGGGACAGGGGACGTCGCCGAGCAGTACTTC | CAISFGTGDVAEQYF
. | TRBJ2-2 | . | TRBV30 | TGTGCCTGGAGTCCGTTGACAGGCCCCGGGGAGCTGTTTTTT | CAWSPLTGPGELFF
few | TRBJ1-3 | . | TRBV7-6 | TGTGCCAGCAGCCCCTCGGGTCCACCCCCTGGAAACACCATATATTTT | CASSPSGPPPGNTIYF
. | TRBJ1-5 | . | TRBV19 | TGTGCCAGTAGTATTACAGGGTTGCAGCCCCAGCATTTT | CASSITGLQPQHF
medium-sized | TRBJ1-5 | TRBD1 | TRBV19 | TGTGCCAGTACCATCGGGACAGCCAGCAATCAGCCCCAGCATTTT | CASTIGTASNQPQHF
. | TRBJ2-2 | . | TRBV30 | TGTGCCTGGAGTGCGAGTAACACCGGGGAGCTGTTTTTT | CAWSASNTGELFF
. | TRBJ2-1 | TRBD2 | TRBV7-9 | TGTGCCAGCAGCTCTCCGACTAGCGGGCAGTACAATGAGCAGTTCTTC | CASSSPTSGQYNEQFF
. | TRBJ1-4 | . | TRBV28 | TGTGCCAGCAGGAGTGGTGCTAATGAAAAACTGTTTTTT | CASRSGANEKLFF
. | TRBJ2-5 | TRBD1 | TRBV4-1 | TGCGCCAGCAGCCAGGGGGACAGGACAGAGACCCAGTACTTC | CASSQGDRTETQYF
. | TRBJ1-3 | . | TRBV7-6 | TGTGCCAGCAGCTCCCACGACAGCTCTGGAAACACCATATATTTT | CASSSHDSSGNTIYF
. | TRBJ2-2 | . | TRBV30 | TGTGCCTGGAGTAAAACGGGACTCACGAACACCGGGGAGCTGTTTTTT | CAWSKTGLTNTGELFF
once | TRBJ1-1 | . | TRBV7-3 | TGTGCCAGCAGCTGGGGCGCGAGCACTGAAGCTTTCTTT | CASSWGASTEAFF
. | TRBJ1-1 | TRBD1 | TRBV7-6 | TGTGCCAGCAGCTTAACCGGGACAGAAAACACTGAAGCTTTCTTT | CASSLTGTENTEAFF
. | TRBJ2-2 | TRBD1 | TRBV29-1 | TGCAGCGTTGGGACGGACAGGGGAATATCCGGGGAGCTGTTTTTT | CSVGTDRGISGELFF
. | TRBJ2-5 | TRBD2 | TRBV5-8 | TGTGCCAGCCCCTTTAGCGGGGGGGCCCGAGAGACCCAGTACTTC | CASPFSGGARETQYF
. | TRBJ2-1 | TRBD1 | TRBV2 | TGTGCCAGCAGCCGACAGGGATCCTACAATGAGCAGTTCTTC | CASSRQGSYNEQFF
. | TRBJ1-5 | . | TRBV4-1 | TGCGCCAGCAGCCAATTTGGGAGTAATCAGCCCCAGCATTTT | CASSQFGSNQPQHF
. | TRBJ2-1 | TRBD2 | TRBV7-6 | TGTGCCAGCAGCTTAAGACTAGCGGGAGGTGTGGGGGATGAGCAGTTCTTC | CASSLRLAGGVGDEQFF
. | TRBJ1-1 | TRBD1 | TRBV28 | TGTGCCAGCAGTCCGCCCGGACCAGGACAGGGGGCCACTGAAGCTTTCTTT | CASSPPGPGQGATEAFF
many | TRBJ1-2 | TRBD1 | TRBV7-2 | TGTGCCAGCAGCCTCAGACCGGGACAGGGTGGCTACACCTTC | CASSLRPGQGGYTF
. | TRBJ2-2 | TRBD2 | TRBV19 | TGTGCCAGTACCAAGCGGGAGAGCACCGGGGAGCTGTTTTTT | CASTKRESTGELFF
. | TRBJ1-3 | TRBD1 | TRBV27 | TGTGCCAGCAGTTCTGGGACAGGGCAAGGAAACACCATATATTTT | CASSSGTGQGNTIYF
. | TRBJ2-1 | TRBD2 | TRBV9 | TGTGCCAGCAGCGTAGTGTCGACTAGCGGGGCGATTGACAATGAGCAGTTCTTC | CASSVVSTSGAIDNEQFF
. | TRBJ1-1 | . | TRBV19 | TGTGCCAGTAGTCCGGGGTTGGGCACTGAAGCTTTCTTT | CASSPGLGTEAFF
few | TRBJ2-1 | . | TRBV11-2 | TGTGCCAGCACCTCCGAGCGGGTGGCCTACAATGAGCAGTTCTTC | CASTSERVAYNEQFF
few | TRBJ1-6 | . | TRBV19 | TGTGCCAGTAGTCCCCGCCAGGGCCGCTTCAATTCACCCCTCCACTTT | CASSPRQGRFNSPLHF
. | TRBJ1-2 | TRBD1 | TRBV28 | TGTGCCAGCAGTCCGACAGGGTCCTATGGCTACACCTTC | CASSPTGSYGYTF
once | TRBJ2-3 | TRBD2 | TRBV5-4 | TGTGCCAGCAGCCCCAGGGCGGGGGGCAACACAGATACGCAGTATTTT | CASSPRAGGNTDTQYF
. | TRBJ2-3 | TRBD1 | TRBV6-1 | TGTGCCAGCAGGATACAGGGGGCAGGGGATACGCAGTATTTT | CASRIQGAGDTQYF
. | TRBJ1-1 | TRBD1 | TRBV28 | TGTGCCAGCAGAACCCCGACAGGGAGGTACACTGAAGCTTTCTTT | CASRTPTGRYTEAFF
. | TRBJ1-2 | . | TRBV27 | TGTGCCAGCAGTTCCCGAGGCTCTAACTATGGCTACACCTTC | CASSSRGSNYGYTF
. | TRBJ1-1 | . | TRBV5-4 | TGTGCCAGCAGACGGACGGGGGGGGGTAGGGCTGAAGCTTTCTTT | CASRRTGGGRAEAFF
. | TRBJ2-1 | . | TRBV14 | TGTGCCAGCAGAGAACAAATGGAGGGGAATGAGCAGTTCTTC | CASREQMEGNEQFF
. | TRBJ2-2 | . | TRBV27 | TGTGCCAGCAGTTCATATATAGAGATGACAGTGCCATACACCGGGGAGCTGTTTTTT | CASSSYIEMTVPYTGELFF
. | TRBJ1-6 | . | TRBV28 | TGTGCCAGCAGTTTATGGCAGGGAGGTAATTCACCCCTCCACTTT | CASSLWQGGNSPLHF
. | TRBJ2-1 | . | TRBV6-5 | TGTGCCAGCAGCGACGGGGGACCCCGGGACAATGAGCAGTTCTTC | CASSDGGPRDNEQFF
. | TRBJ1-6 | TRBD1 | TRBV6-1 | TGTGCCAGCAGTGAAGCGGGACAGGGCGGGGCACCCCTCCACTTT | CASSEAGQGGAPLHF
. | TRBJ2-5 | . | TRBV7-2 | TGTGCCAGCAGCTTCGTAGGGGGGGCGGTCGACTTC | CASSFVGGAVDF
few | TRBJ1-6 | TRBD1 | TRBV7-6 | TGTGCCAGCAGCTTAGAAGGGGGCAGGGGTTCACCCCTCCACTTT | CASSLEGGRGSPLHF
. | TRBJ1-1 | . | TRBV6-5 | TGTGCCAGCAGCCCAGACAGCAGTCTTCATCCTTTCTTT | CASSPDSSLHPFF
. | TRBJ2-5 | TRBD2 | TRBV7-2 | TGTGCCAGCAGGGACGGACTAGCGGGGAGGCGCGGGACCCAGTACTTC | CASRDGLAGRRGTQYF
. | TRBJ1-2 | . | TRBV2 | TGTGCCAGCAGTGGAGAGAGGGCCTTCCTGAGGGGCTACACCTTC | CASSGERAFLRGYTF
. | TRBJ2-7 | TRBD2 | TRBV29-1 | TGCAGCGTTGAGACTAGCGGGGCCTACGAGCAGTACTTC | CSVETSGAYEQYF
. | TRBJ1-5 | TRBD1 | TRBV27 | TGTGTGTGCGGGACAGGGGAACAGCCCCAGCATTTT | CVCGTGEQPQHF
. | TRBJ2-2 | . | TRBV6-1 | TGTGCCAGCAGTGCGTTTTCTTTGGGGGGTTCTAACACCGGGGAGCTGTTTTTT | CASSAFSLGGSNTGELFF